The clone carrying this T cell receptor (beta chain) was observed a handful of times. The CDR3 has 17 residues. Germline lookup yields CDR1 KGHDR and CDR2 SFDVKD. Then a second PCR, running about 7 to 11 cycles, was carried out with a sample-barcoded 5' primer and a J-beta primer mix. TCRdb re-derived calls from the 5' RACE reads in MiXCR, one entry per CDR3 protein. The profile shows some 700,000 distinct CDR3 sequences, 40% to 45% of them singletons. The data stem from a study of blood T cells in healthy people across ages. The gene calls are TRBV24-1 and TRBJ2-7, with D possibly matching TRBD2 (6 bases). The J call is uncertain, as TRBJ2-5 better fits the DNA end. Sequencing was carried out using blood. The sequence came from a woman aged 60-75 years in good health. CDR3 sequence reads: CATSDGGRGGSFGTQYF. In DNA form, the CDR3 reads TGTGCCACCAGTGATGGCGGGCGGGGTGGGAGCTTCGGGACCCAGTACTTC.